This T cell receptor beta chain is drawn from a study of Graves' ophthalmopathy and Graves' hyperthyroidism. Study-wide findings and caveats: The blood repertoire also included most expanded thyroid clonotypes above 0.001 frequency.

What supplied the PBMCs was about 10 ml of fresh peripheral blood. This clonotype was seen many times. Its antigen is unidentified. Investigators amplified TCR beta CDR3 regions from RNA transcripts. An initial RT-PCR round employing HTBI primers preceded a second-round multiplex PCR. TCRdb reprocessed the multiplex PCR reads with MiXCR, giving one entry per CDR3 protein. The sample lists 620,000 or so distinct CDR3 sequences, 22% occurring once. This CDR3 has 14 amino acids. Trimming stripped 7 bases from V and 6 bases from J, with 16 bases between. Germline V lookup: CDR1 MNHNS, CDR2 SASEGT. J is TRBJ2-4 and V is TRBV6-1; no reliable D call. Sample: peripheral blood. This TCR was recovered from a woman under 30 with stable Graves' hyperthyroidism. Some clones in this sample may be carry-over from other donors' samples. The CDR3 DNA is TGTGCCAGCACCCTTGGCTGGGCATCAAACATTCAGTACTTC. This codes for CASTLGWASNIQYF.